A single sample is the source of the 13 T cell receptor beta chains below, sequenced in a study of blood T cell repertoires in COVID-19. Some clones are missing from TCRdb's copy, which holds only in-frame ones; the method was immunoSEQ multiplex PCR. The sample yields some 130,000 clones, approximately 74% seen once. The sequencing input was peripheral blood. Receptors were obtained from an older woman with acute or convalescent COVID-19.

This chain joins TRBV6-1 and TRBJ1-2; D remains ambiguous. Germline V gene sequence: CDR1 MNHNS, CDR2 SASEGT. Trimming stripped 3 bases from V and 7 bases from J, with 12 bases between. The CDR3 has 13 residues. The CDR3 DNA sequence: TGTGCCAGCAGTGAGATAGAGGGAGTTGGCTACACCTTC. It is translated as CASSEIEGVGYTF.

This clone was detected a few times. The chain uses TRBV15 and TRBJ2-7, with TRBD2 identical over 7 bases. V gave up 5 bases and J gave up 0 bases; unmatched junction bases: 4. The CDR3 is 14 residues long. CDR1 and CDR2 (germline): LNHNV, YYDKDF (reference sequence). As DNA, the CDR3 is TGTGCCACCAGCGGCGGACTAGTCTCCTACGAGCAGTACTTC. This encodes CATSGGLVSYEQYF. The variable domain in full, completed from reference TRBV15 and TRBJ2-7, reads DAMVIQNPRYQVTQFGKPVTLSCSQTLNHNVMYWYQQKSSQAPKLLFHYYDKDFNNEADTPDNFQSRRPNTSFCFLDIRSPGLGDTAMYLCATSGGLVSYEQYFGPGTRLTVT.

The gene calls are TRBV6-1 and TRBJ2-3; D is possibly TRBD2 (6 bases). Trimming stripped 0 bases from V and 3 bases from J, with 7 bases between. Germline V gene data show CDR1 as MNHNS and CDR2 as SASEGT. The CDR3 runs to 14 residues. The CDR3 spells CASSEAAGTDTQYF. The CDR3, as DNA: TGTGCCAGCAGTGAAGCGGCGGGGACAGATACGCAGTATTTT.

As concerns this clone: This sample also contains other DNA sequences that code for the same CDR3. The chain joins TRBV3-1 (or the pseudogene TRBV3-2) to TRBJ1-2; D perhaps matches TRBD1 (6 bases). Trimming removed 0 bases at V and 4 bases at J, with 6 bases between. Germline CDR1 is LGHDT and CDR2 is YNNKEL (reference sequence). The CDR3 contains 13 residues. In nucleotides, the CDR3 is TGTGCCAGCAGCCAAGACAGGGGCTATGGCTACACCTTC. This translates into CASSQDRGYGYTF.

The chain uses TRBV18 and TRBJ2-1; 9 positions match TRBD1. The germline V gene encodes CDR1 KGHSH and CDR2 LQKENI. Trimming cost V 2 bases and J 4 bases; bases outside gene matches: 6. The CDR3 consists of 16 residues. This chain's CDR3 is CASSPGTGWGYNEQFF. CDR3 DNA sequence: TGTGCCAGCTCACCAGGGACAGGGTGGGGGTACAATGAGCAGTTCTTC.

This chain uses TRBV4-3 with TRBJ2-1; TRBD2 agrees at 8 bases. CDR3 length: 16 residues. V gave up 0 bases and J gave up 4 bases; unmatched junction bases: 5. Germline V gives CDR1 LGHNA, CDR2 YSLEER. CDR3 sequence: CASSQDTSGGYNEQFF. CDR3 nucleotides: TGCGCCAGCAGCCAAGATACCAGCGGGGGTTACAATGAGCAGTTCTTC.

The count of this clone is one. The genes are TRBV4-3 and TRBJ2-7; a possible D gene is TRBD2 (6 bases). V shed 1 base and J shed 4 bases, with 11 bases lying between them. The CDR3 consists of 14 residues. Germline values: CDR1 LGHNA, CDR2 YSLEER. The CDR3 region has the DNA TGCGCCAGCAGCCAAGGGGGGGTCGGATACGAGCAGTACTTC. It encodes CASSQGGVGYEQYF.

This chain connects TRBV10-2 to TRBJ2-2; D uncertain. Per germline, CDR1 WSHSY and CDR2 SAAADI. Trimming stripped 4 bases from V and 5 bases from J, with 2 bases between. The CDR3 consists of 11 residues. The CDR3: CASSATGELFF. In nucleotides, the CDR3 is TGCGCCAGCAGTGCAACCGGGGAGCTGTTTTTT.

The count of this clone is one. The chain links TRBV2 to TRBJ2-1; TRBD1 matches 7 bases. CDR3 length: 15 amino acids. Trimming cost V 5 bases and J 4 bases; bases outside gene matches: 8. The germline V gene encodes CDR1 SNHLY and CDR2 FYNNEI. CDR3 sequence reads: CASSYTGAPYNEQFF. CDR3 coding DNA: TGTGCCAGCAGTTATACAGGGGCCCCTTACAATGAGCAGTTCTTC.

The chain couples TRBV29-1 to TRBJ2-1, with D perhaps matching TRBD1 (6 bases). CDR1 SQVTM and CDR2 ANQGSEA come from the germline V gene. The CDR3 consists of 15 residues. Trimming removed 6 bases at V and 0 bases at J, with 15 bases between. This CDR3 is CSVGTGTSSYNEQFF. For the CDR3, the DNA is TGCAGCGTGGGTACAGGGACGAGCTCCTACAATGAGCAGTTCTTC.

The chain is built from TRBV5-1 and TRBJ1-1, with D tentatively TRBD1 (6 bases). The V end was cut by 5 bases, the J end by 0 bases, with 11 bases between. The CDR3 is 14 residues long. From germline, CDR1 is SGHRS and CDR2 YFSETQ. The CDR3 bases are TGCGCCAGCAGTACTCCAGGGGTGAACACTGAAGCTTTCTTT. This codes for CASSTPGVNTEAFF.

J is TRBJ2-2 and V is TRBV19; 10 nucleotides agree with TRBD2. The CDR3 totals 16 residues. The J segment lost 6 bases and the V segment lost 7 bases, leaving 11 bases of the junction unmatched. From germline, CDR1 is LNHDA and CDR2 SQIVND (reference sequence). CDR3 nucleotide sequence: TGTGCCAGTACCAAATCTAGCGGGAGTTGGGCCGGGGAGCTGTTTTTT. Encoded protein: CASTKSSGSWAGELFF.

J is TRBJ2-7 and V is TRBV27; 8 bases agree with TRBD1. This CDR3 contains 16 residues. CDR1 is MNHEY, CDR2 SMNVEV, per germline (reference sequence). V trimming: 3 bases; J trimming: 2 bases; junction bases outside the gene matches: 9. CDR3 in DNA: TGTGCCAGCAGTTTCCGACAGGGGCCATTTCCCTACGAGCAGTACTTC. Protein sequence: CASSFRQGPFPYEQYF.